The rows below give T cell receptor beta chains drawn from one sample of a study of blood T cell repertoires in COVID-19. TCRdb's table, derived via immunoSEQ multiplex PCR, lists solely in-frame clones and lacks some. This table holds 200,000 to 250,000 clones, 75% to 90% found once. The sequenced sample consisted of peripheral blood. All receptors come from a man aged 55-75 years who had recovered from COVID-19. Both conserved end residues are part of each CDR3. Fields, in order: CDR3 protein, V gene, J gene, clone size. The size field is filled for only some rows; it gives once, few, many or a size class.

cdr3_aa: CSADRRAEKTF; v_call: TRBV20-1; j_call: TRBJ1-2; clone_size: .
cdr3_aa: CASSPQDRNYGYTF; v_call: TRBV4-3; j_call: TRBJ1-2; clone_size: once
cdr3_aa: CASSEGAGEETQYF; v_call: TRBV5-4; j_call: TRBJ2-5; clone_size: .
cdr3_aa: CASSYFGGEQYF; v_call: TRBV6-5; j_call: TRBJ2-7; clone_size: .
cdr3_aa: CASSATSGIGGDEQFF; v_call: TRBV9; j_call: TRBJ2-1; clone_size: .
cdr3_aa: CASARGGLQDTQYF; v_call: TRBV5-6; j_call: TRBJ2-3; clone_size: .
cdr3_aa: CASGGGTNTGELFF; v_call: TRBV19; j_call: TRBJ2-2; clone_size: .
cdr3_aa: CASSNPAGPHTGELFF; v_call: TRBV4-2; j_call: TRBJ2-2; clone_size: .
cdr3_aa: CASSSGTGYFTDTQYF; v_call: TRBV28; j_call: TRBJ2-3; clone_size: many
cdr3_aa: CASSPHTSGVPEQYF; v_call: TRBV19; j_call: TRBJ2-7; clone_size: .
cdr3_aa: CASRGREKEVNYGYTF; v_call: TRBV6-6; j_call: TRBJ1-2; clone_size: .
cdr3_aa: CASSGGGRNTEAFF; v_call: TRBV27; j_call: TRBJ1-1; clone_size: .
cdr3_aa: CASSKRGSGTETQYF; v_call: TRBV4-3; j_call: TRBJ2-5; clone_size: .
cdr3_aa: CATSGSSSTDTQYF; v_call: TRBV5-4; j_call: TRBJ2-3; clone_size: .
cdr3_aa: CASSLVDRGRETQYF; v_call: TRBV5-6; j_call: TRBJ2-5; clone_size: .
cdr3_aa: CASSLLAGGYEQYF; v_call: TRBV5-6; j_call: TRBJ2-7; clone_size: .
cdr3_aa: CASSVDLAVYNEQFF; v_call: TRBV9; j_call: TRBJ2-1; clone_size: .
cdr3_aa: CASSQGGQGGGYTF; v_call: TRBV3-1/TRBV3-2; j_call: TRBJ1-2; clone_size: .
cdr3_aa: CASSHYETQYF; v_call: TRBV14; j_call: TRBJ2-5; clone_size: .
cdr3_aa: CASSPHLAADYNEQFF; v_call: TRBV4-1; j_call: TRBJ2-1; clone_size: .
cdr3_aa: CASSPSTGGFNSPLHF; v_call: TRBV10-2; j_call: TRBJ1-6; clone_size: .
cdr3_aa: CASSPPQQISYNEQFF; v_call: TRBV18; j_call: TRBJ2-1; clone_size: .
cdr3_aa: CASRDRGEQYF; v_call: TRBV3-1/TRBV3-2; j_call: TRBJ2-7; clone_size: .
cdr3_aa: CASSSGLSEQFF; v_call: TRBV7-9; j_call: TRBJ2-1; clone_size: .
cdr3_aa: CASSERQDYEQYF; v_call: TRBV19; j_call: TRBJ2-7; clone_size: .
cdr3_aa: CASSPYGTSYNEQFF; v_call: TRBV27; j_call: TRBJ2-1; clone_size: .
cdr3_aa: CASSLTGGNEKLFF; v_call: TRBV19; j_call: TRBJ1-4; clone_size: .
cdr3_aa: CASSPGWRRDQPQHF; v_call: TRBV19; j_call: TRBJ1-5; clone_size: .
cdr3_aa: CASSVVGSGNEQFF; v_call: TRBV9; j_call: TRBJ2-1; clone_size: .
cdr3_aa: CASARDFTDTQYF; v_call: TRBV9; j_call: TRBJ2-3; clone_size: .
cdr3_aa: CASSMDRFEAFF; v_call: TRBV19; j_call: TRBJ1-1; clone_size: .
cdr3_aa: CASSQVPSGGAYNEQFF; v_call: TRBV4-1; j_call: TRBJ2-1; clone_size: once
cdr3_aa: CASSRSGGVSYEQYF; v_call: TRBV7-2; j_call: TRBJ2-7; clone_size: .
cdr3_aa: CASSVLPEGLAETQYF; v_call: TRBV9; j_call: TRBJ2-5; clone_size: .
cdr3_aa: CASSEGERATTDTQYF; v_call: TRBV6-1; j_call: TRBJ2-3; clone_size: .
cdr3_aa: CASSTGTGGIATNEKLFF; v_call: TRBV7-9; j_call: TRBJ1-4; clone_size: few
cdr3_aa: CASSSSWGGRAEEETQYF; v_call: TRBV28; j_call: TRBJ2-5; clone_size: once
cdr3_aa: CASSQTRDSAGELFF; v_call: TRBV18; j_call: TRBJ2-2; clone_size: .
cdr3_aa: CASGLTGGGYEQYF; v_call: TRBV12-5; j_call: TRBJ2-7; clone_size: .
cdr3_aa: CASSSGQPGQPQHF; v_call: TRBV5-1; j_call: TRBJ1-5; clone_size: few
cdr3_aa: CASSNRGAGTDTQYF; v_call: TRBV5-1; j_call: TRBJ2-3; clone_size: .
cdr3_aa: CASTGSGYTF; v_call: TRBV7-9; j_call: TRBJ1-2; clone_size: .
cdr3_aa: CASSSPSGQGTTEAFF; v_call: TRBV11-2; j_call: TRBJ1-1; clone_size: .
cdr3_aa: CASGFPAEAFF; v_call: TRBV12-5; j_call: TRBJ1-1; clone_size: .
cdr3_aa: CAISETDRGTEKLFF; v_call: TRBV10-3; j_call: TRBJ1-4; clone_size: once
cdr3_aa: CASSEGAGRTGELFF; v_call: TRBV2; j_call: TRBJ2-2; clone_size: .
cdr3_aa: CASSHGQGRDYEQYF; v_call: TRBV14; j_call: TRBJ2-7; clone_size: .